This TCR beta chain was sequenced during a study of T cells in women clearing cervical HPV infection. Sequencing used immunoSEQ multiplex PCR; TCRdb keeps in-frame clones, though not all of them. The sample's table shows some 24,000 clones. Study findings and constraints: CIN3+ cases had significantly higher TCR richness than controls; evenness did not differ. TRBV6-7 abundance was lower in cases than controls (approximately 0.11% versus 0.16%).

As to this clone: What it binds is unknown. The CDR3 end falls 3 residues outside the read, so it is completed with the germline J gene.

Germline V gives CDR1 SGDLS, CDR2 YYNGEE. The CDR3 contains 16 residues. Trimming removed 0 bases from V and 1 base from J, with 10 bases in between. The sample was blood buffy coat. The TCR originated in a woman between 18 and 70 years old with a cervical HPV16 infection that either progressed to CIN3+ or cleared (not recorded which). V usage is TRBV9 and J usage is TRBJ2-2; weak D call: TRBD1 (6 bases). The DNA read from the CDR3 is TGTGCCAGCAGCGTAGAGACAGGCCGGAACACCGGGGAG. Its protein is CASSVETGRNTGE. The CDR3 in its entirety is CASSVETGRNTGELFF.